This TCR beta chain stems from a study of T-cell reconstitution after alpha-beta-depleted transplantation in children. Construction of the TCRbeta library involved unique molecular identifiers. MiXCR, run by TCRdb on the PCR reads, gives a single entry per CDR3 protein. The table includes some 350,000 distinct CDR3 sequences, about a tenth detected once. Germline lookup yields CDR1 SGHDN and CDR2 FVKESK. Trimming removed 1 base at V and 0 bases at J, with 9 bases between. This CDR3 has 15 amino acids. The chain links TRBV14 to TRBJ1-1; a weak D match, TRBD1 (6 bases). This receptor was obtained from a human donor who donated a stem cell graft to a child with acute lymphoblastic leukemia. The material sequenced was PBMCs from the stem cell graft donor, taken from the stem cell graft. CDR3 in DNA: TGTGCCAGCAGCCAAGGAACAGGGTTGAACACTGAAGCTTTCTTT. Translating gives CASSQGTGLNTEAFF. The complete variable domain, with remaining parts taken from reference TRBV14 and TRBJ1-1, reads EAGVTQFPSHSVIEKGQTVTLRCDPISGHDNLYWYRRVMGKEIKFLLHFVKESKQDESGMPNNRFLAERTGGTYSTLKVQPAELEDSGVYFCASSQGTGLNTEAFFGQGTRLTVV.